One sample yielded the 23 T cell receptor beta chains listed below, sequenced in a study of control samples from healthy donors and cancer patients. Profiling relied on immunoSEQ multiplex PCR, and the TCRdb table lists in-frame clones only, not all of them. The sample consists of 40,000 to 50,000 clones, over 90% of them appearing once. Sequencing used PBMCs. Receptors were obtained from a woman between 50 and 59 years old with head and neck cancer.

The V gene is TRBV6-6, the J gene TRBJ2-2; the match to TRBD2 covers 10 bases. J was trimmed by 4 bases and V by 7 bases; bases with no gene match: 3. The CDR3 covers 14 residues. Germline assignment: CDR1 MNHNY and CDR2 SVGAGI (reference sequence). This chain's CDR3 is CASKAGGFTGELFF. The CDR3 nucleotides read TGTGCCAGCAAAGCGGGAGGGTTCACCGGGGAGCTGTTTTTT.

In nucleotides, the CDR3 is TGTGCCAGCAGCTCTTTCGGGGTATCCTACGAGCAGTACTTC. It encodes CASSSFGVSYEQYF. The chain combines TRBV28 with TRBJ2-7, with D possibly matching TRBD2 (5 bases). This CDR3 contains 14 residues. V was pared by 6 bases and J by 1 base, with 13 bases between. CDR1 is MDHEN, CDR2 SYDVKM, per germline.

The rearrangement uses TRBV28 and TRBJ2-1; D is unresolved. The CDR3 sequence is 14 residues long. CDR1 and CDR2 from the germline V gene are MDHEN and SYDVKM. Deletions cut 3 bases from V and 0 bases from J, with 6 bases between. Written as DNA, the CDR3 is TGTGCCAGCAGTTTGAGTAGCTCCTACAATGAGCAGTTCTTC. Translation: CASSLSSSYNEQFF.

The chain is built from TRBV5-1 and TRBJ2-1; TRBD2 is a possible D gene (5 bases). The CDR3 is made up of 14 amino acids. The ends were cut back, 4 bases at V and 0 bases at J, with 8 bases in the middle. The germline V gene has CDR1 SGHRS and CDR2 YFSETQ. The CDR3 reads CASSMEVSYNEQFF. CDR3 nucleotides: TGCGCCAGCAGCATGGAGGTCTCCTACAATGAGCAGTTCTTC.

The CDR3 DNA reads as TGTGCCAGCTCCTCCTCCATTTTGGAGACCCAGTACTTC. This translates into CASSSSILETQYF. V and J are TRBV18 and TRBJ2-5; D ambiguous. CDR1 KGHSH and CDR2 LQKENI come from the germline V gene. CDR3 length: 13 residues. V lost 6 bases to trimming and J lost 5 bases, with 13 bases between them. Full variable domain (remainder filled in from reference TRBV18 and TRBJ2-5): NAGVMQNPRHLVRRRGQEARLRCSPMKGHSHVYWYRQLPEEGLKFMVYLQKENIIDESGMPKERFSAEFPKEGPSILRIQQVVRGDSAAYFCASSSSILETQYFGPGTRLLVL.

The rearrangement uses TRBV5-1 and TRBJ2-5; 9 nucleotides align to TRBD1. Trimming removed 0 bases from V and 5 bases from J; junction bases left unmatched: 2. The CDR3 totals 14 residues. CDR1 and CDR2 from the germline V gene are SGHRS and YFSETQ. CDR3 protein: CASSLAGQGETQYF. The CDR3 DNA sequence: TGCGCCAGCAGCTTGGCGGGACAGGGCGAGACCCAGTACTTC.

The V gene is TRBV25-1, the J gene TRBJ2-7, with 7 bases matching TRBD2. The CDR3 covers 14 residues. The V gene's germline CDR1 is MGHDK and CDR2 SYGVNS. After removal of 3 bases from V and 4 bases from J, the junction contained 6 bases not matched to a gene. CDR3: CASSDPRRGYEQYF. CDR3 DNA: TGTGCCAGCAGTGATCCCCGGCGGGGGTACGAGCAGTACTTC.

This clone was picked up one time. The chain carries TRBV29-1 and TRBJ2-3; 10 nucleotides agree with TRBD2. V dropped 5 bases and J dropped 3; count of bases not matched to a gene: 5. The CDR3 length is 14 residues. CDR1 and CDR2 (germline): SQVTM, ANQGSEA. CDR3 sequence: CSVPSGGATDTQYF. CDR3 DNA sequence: TGCAGCGTTCCCAGCGGGGGGGCGACAGATACGCAGTATTTT.

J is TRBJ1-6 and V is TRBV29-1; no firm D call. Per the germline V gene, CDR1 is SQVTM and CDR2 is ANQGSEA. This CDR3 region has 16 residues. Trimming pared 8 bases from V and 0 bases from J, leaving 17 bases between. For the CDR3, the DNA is TGCAGCCCTCTGAACAGACCCTTCTCCTATAATTCACCCCTCCACTTT. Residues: CSPLNRPFSYNSPLHF.

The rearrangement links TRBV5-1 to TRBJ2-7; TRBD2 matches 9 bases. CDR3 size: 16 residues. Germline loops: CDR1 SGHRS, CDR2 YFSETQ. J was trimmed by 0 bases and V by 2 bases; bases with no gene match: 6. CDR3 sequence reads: CASSFPSGVSSYEQYF. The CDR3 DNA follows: TGCGCCAGCAGCTTCCCTAGCGGGGTAAGCTCCTACGAGCAGTACTTC.

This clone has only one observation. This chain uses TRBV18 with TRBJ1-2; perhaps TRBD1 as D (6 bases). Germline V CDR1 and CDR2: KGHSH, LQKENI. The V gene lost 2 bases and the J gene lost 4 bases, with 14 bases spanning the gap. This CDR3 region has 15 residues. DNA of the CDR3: TGTGCCAGCTCACCATCAGGGGAGAGAAGCTATGGCTACACCTTC. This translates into CASSPSGERSYGYTF.

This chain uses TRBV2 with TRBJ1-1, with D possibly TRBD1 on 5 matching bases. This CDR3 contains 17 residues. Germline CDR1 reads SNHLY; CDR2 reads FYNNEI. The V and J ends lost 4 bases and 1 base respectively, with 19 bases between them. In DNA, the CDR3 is TGTGCCAGCAGTGGGCTTCAAGGGCGCGACAGGAACACTGAAGCTTTCTTT. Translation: CASSGLQGRDRNTEAFF.

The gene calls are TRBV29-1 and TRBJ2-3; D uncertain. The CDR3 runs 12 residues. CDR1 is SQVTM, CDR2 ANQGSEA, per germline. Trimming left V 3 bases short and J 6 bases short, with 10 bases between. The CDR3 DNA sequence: TGCAGCGTTGACAGCCCCTGGGATACGCAGTATTTT. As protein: CSVDSPWDTQYF.

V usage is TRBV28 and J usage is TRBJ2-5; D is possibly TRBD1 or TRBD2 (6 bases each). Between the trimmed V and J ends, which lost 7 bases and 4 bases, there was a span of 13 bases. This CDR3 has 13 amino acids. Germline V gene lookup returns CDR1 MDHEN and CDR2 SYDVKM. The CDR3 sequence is CASKKGGLETQYF. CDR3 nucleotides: TGTGCCAGCAAAAAGGGGGGCCTAGAGACCCAGTACTTC. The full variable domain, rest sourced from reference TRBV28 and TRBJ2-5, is DVKVTQSSRYLVKRTGEKVFLECVQDMDHENMFWYRQDPGLGLRLIYFSYDVKMKEKGDIPEGYSVSREKKERFSLILESASTNQTSMYLCASKKGGLETQYFGPGTRLLVL.

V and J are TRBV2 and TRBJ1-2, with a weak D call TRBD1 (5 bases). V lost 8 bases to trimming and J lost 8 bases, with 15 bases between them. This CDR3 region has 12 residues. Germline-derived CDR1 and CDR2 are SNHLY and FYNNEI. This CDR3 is CASGRGAGGYTF. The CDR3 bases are TGTGCCAGCGGGAGGGGCGCGGGGGGCTACACCTTC.

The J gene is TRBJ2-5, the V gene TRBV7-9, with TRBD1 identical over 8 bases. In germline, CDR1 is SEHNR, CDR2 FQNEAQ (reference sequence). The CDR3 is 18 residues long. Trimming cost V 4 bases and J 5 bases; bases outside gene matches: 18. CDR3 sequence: CASSSTDRGQPLGETQYF. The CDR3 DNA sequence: TGTGCCAGCAGCTCCACCGACAGGGGCCAGCCCTTAGGGGAGACCCAGTACTTC.

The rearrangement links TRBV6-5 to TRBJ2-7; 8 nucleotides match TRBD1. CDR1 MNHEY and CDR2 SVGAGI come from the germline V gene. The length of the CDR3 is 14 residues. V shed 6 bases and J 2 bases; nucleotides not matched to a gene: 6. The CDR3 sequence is CASSRGQGTYEQYF. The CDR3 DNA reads TGTGCCAGCAGCCGCGGACAGGGCACCTACGAGCAGTACTTC.

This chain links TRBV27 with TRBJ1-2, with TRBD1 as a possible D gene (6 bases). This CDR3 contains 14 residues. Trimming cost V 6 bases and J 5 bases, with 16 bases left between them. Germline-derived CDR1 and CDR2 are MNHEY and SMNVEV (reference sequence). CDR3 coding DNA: TGTGCCAGCAGACAGGGAGCCCTAGGGTATGGCTACACCTTC. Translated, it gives CASRQGALGYGYTF.

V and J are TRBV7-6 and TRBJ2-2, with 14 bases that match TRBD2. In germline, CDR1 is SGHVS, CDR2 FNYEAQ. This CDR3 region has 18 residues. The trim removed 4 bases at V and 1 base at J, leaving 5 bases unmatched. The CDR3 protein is CASSSLGTSGGNTGELFF. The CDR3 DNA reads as TGTGCCAGCAGCTCCCTAGGGACTAGCGGGGGGAACACCGGGGAGCTGTTTTTT.

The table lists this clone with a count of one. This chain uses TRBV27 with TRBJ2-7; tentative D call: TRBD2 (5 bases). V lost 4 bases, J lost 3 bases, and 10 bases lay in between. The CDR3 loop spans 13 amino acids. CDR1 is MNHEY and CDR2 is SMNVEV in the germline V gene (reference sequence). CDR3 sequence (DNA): TGTGCCAGCAGTTCCCGGACTGGCTACGAGCAGTACTTC. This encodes CASSSRTGYEQYF.

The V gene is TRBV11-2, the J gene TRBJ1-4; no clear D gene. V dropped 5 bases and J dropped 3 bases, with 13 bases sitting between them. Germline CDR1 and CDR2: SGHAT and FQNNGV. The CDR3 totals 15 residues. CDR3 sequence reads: CASSESGGSNEKLFF. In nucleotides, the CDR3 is TGTGCCAGCAGCGAATCAGGAGGATCTAATGAAAAACTGTTTTTT.

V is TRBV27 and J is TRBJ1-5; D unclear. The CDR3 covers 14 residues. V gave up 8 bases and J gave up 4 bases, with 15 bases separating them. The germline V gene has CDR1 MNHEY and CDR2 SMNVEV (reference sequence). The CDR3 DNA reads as TGTGCCAGCGCTACCCGGGTCCTTAATCAGCCCCAGCATTTT. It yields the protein CASATRVLNQPQHF.

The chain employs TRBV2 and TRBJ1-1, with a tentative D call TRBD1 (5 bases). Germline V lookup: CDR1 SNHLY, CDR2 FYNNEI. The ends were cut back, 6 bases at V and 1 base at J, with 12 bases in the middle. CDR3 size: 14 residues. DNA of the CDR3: TGTGCCAGCAGGGGAGGACATAAGAACACTGAAGCTTTCTTT. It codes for CASRGGHKNTEAFF.